This T cell receptor beta chain came from a study of cytomegalovirus exposure and HLA in healthy donors (dated by TCRdb to 2015 to 2018). For context, the study as a whole: In an earlier analysis of several hundred of the donors, 276 Gb of sequence data and 120 million or so unique TCR beta sequences from about 190 million T cells were reported. An early release that covered approximately 600 HLA-typed donors contained about 300 gigabases of sequencing data and 70 million to 100 million unique TCR sequences. The genetic ancestry cluster associated with self-reported Caucasian donors included 70% to 85% of the 398 genotyped donors. The aim of the study was to test whether cataloging public T cell receptors could identify signatures of past pathogen exposure. The study used immunosequencing to profile the T cell repertoires of about 670 subjects and linked those repertoires to cytomegalovirus serostatus. Along with the approximately 650-subject first cohort, a separate validation cohort of over a hundred different subjects was used. To predict cytomegalovirus infection status, the study brought together high-throughput TCR immunosequencing, statistical association of individual TCRs with disease status, and machine learning. A later analysis re-examined previously published TCR beta repertoires from over 500 donors and added high-resolution HLA genotyping to investigate patterns of TCR occurrence. The later analysis used no new phenotypic data to find candidate immune exposures, relying instead on TCR beta sequences and their occurrence across donors. An earlier analysis of several hundred of the donors applied high-throughput TCR beta sequencing to assess whether each TCR beta V gene segment acted as functional or pseudogenic. Donor age, sex, ethnicity and CMV serostatus were compiled alongside the repertoire data. A later genetic analysis used genome-wide SNP genotypes for about 60% of the 666 donors, treating that subset as a discovery cohort. Every discovery cohort repertoire had been produced on one sequencing platform. Class I and class II HLA loci were covered by the typing at four-digit resolution. The number of donors typed differed by locus, with roughly 629-640 for A, B, C, DRB1 and DQB1, more than 500 for DQA1, approximately 580 for DPA1, and some 440 for DPB1. Because of strong linkage in the cohort, a handful of DR-DQ haplotypes were treated as single units for association and clustering. Among a few hundred genotyped donors of the cohort, an average of 235,054 unique TCR beta nucleotide sequences were sequenced per donor, roughly 20% of them non-productive.

The germline V gene encodes CDR1 LNHDA and CDR2 SQIVND (reference sequence). Trimming takes 5 bases off V and 0 bases off J; junction bases not matched to a gene: 4. From cysteine to phenylalanine, the CDR3 is 15 amino acids long. Only the CDR3 portion is preserved as DNA: 45 bases, with reading frame beginning at the first base. Note on this clone: Its antigen is not yet known. Qualities for individual bases were not recorded, and no much larger clone is one base off.

The cohort was made up of 650 to 700 healthy bone marrow donors. At the time of sampling, every cohort member was nominally healthy, though immune exposures that went unrecorded were likely present. The donor was CMV seronegative and was included in the group of about 350 seronegative cohort members. A peripheral blood sample was provided by each donor, and peripheral blood mononuclear cells were used for TCR beta sequencing. The Qiagen DNeasy Blood Extraction Kit was used to extract genomic DNA from the blood cell samples. General conclusions and limits of the study: Linkage disequilibrium might explain the correlated functional status among segregating V segments, but an unknown experimental factor could not be excluded. A further reported finding was that TCR beta sequences accurately predicted the HLA-A and HLA-B alleles for most subjects in the first cohort. In a later analysis, the rate of TCR association differed among HLA loci, with DRB1 alleles having the most associated TCRs and HLA-C alleles having the fewest. According to the authors, the approach could potentially be generalized to other disease states and immunological phenotypes. When HLA alleles, especially DR and DQ, strongly co-occurred, attributing TCR associations to individual alleles was difficult. A later genetic analysis reported fewer N-insertions in productive TCRs among donors in an Asian-associated ancestry cluster than the roughly 700-donor mean. Across donors, most TCR sequences were observed very rarely, whereas some public TCRs were present in many individuals. The 87-base-pair reads could not distinguish some IMGT-functional V segments, including TRBV6-2 and TRBV6-3, so those segments were excluded. The cohort was sequenced for TCR beta chains only, and without alpha or paired-chain data the features that could be detected were limited. HLA typing was unavailable for some donors at each locus, so association tests used only the typed subset. The study gave a list of about 160 TCR beta chains associated with cytomegalovirus. Presence/absence analyses assumed roughly uniform sequencing depth across donors, an assumption that may not hold. Roughly 15 rarely observed V segments, including chromosome 9 orphons, were excluded from the earlier analysis of just under 600 of the donors because counts were too low. Specific HLA alleles were associated with roughly 17,000 TCR beta sequences at a false discovery rate of 0.05 in a later analysis. Broadly in line with IMGT annotations, most TCR beta V segments showed up in productive rearrangements about 87% or about 30% of the time in an earlier analysis of some 590 of the donors. The classifier was reported to diagnose cytomegalovirus status with high specificity and sensitivity in both the original cohort and the validation cohort. The only immune exposure information available for the cohort was CMV serostatus. Several of the top co-occurrence clusters appeared to be linked to parvovirus B19, influenza, CMV and Epstein-Barr virus, according to a later analysis. A group of highly shared sequence variants was considered likely to be a technical artifact of the sequencing pipeline. In a later analysis, most CMV-associated TCR beta chains were found to appear HLA-restricted, with HLA associations seemingly driven largely by CMV exposure. Three of the identified cytomegalovirus-associated TCR beta chains were confirmed in vitro to be specific for cytomegalovirus antigens. An association between a missense DCLRE1C variant and V-gene and J-gene trimming of TCR beta chains was found in a later genetic analysis and replicated in an independent cohort. Compared with equally common non-associated chains, HLA-associated TCR beta chains in a later analysis were more clonally expanded and had lower generation probabilities.

Preparation of the library involved the immunoSEQ multiplex PCR assay. For the multiplex PCR, a mixture combining 60 forward primers for TCR Vbeta segments and 13 reverse primers for TCR Jbeta segments was used. A multiplex PCR assay on genomic DNA amplified the CDR3 region of rearranged TCR beta genes. Amplified TCR beta libraries were sequenced as 87-base-pair reads on the Illumina HiSeq System. For the original study's pipeline: In a later analysis, roughly 80 million unique TCR beta chains were counted across the roughly 670 repertoires, and approximately 11 million of these chains were shared by at least two donors. Raw reads were error-corrected and collapsed into unique sequences with a nearest-neighbor algorithm that merged closely related sequences to remove PCR and sequencing errors. V, D and J gene segments were assigned by aligning CDR3 sequences to IMGT reference sequences. For a sequence to be retained, a match of at least six nucleotides was required to both a V gene segment and a J gene segment. Rearrangements were classified as productive when the CDR3 lacked stop codons and remained in frame with V and J, and all other rearrangements were classified as non-productive. Following IMGT convention, CDR3 was defined as the stretch from the second conserved V-encoded cysteine to the conserved J-encoded phenylalanine. In an earlier analysis of roughly 610 of the donors, sequences lacking an unambiguous match to a single V gene segment were excluded. In an earlier analysis of a few hundred of the donors, a V segment was called functional when productive rearrangements were above 56.7%, and segregating when the standard deviation between donors exceeded 5%. To diagnose cytomegalovirus status from the catalog of TCR beta chain sequences, a statistical classification framework was built. A later analysis assigned V and J genes by comparing TCR nucleotide sequences with IMGT/GENE-DB human TR gene sequences. A later analysis assigned CDR3 sequences and most-parsimonious VDJ recombination scenarios with the TCRdist pipeline. In a later analysis, each TCR beta chain was defined by its CDR3 amino acid sequence together with its V-gene family, and reads without a unique V-gene family were excluded. In a later analysis, 450 to 600 highly shared, low-generation-probability nucleotide sequences were removed to address suspected cross-contamination and a sequencing artifact. In a later analysis, a clonal expansion index was calculated for each public chain from normalized within-repertoire ranks of inferred template counts. In a later analysis, generation probabilities were computed using a VDJ recombination model fitted to out-of-frame rearrangements, and the results were checked against IGoR. Hypergeometric tests were used in a later analysis to score TCR-TCR, TCR-HLA and TCR-CMV co-occurrence, with a repertoire-size bias correction applied to the TCR pairs. A later analysis estimated false discovery rates by permuting HLA or CMV assignments 20 times. In a later analysis, co-occurring TCRs were grouped using DBSCAN, with TCRdist sequence similarity added in when clustering inside HLA-allele-positive subsets. Repertoires with fewer than 30,000 or more than 120,000 public chains were left out of co-occurrence clustering, as were about 5 repertoires with anomalous nucleotide sharing. The source is immuneACCESS, and TCRdb retained only in-frame sequences with V and J called. Part of the clones is not carried over; for the studies checked, unresolved V genes explain less than half of this, and the remainder is unexplained. That table gives V, J and clone size, and the DNA gave D and trimming. This sample has 100,000 to 150,000 clones in its table, and 78% of those were observed once. Roughly 4% of the sample belongs to the ten largest clones.

Recombination linked TRBV19 to TRBJ2-7, with TRBD2 matching 10 junction bases. The specimen was PBMCs. The receptor was derived from a man between 35 and 55 years old in good health and CMV-seronegative. The DNA reads TGTGCCAGTAGTGCCTCTAGCGGGGGCTCCTACGAGCAGTACTTC. Protein translation: CASSASSGGSYEQYF.